These T cell receptor beta chains were read from a single sample in a study of graft-versus-host responses after intestinal transplantation. Measured with immunoSEQ multiplex PCR; TCRdb has only the in-frame clones, and not every one. The data show about 86,000 clones, about 87% seen once. The antigens these receptors bind are not known. Sequences were derived from unstimulated CD4+ T cells sorted from spleen or lymph node cells, sampled before transplant. The source of these receptors is a human donor who was the organ donor for an intestinal transplant. The CDR3 runs from the conserved cysteine through the conserved F or W. D genes are given only for firm matches. Size is omitted from some rows. Given values are once, few, many or a class for expanded clones.

-,-,12,TRBJ1-2,TRBV11-2,TGTGCCAGCAGCTTCCGGGGCTATGGCTACACCTTC,CASSFRGYGYTF
-,-,14,TRBJ1-2,TRBV6-5,TGTGCCAGCAGTTACCAGGGGCGTAACTATGGCTACACCTTC,CASSYQGRNYGYTF
-,-,14,TRBJ2-2,TRBV9,TGTGCCAGCAGCGTAGGCAGGGTACCCGGGGAGCTGTTTTTT,CASSVGRVPGELFF
-,-,17,TRBJ1-2,TRBV4-1,TGCGCCAGCAGCCAAGCATACGCACCCAGAAGCGACTATGGCTACACCTTC,CASSQAYAPRSDYGYTF
-,-,15,TRBJ2-1,TRBV4-3,TGCGCCAGCAGCCAAGATATTCCTCCCTACAATGAGCAGTTCTTC,CASSQDIPPYNEQFF
TRBD2,-,15,TRBJ2-1,TRBV28,TGTGCCAGCAGTTCCCATTTGGGGGGGAACAATGAGCAGTTCTTC,CASSSHLGGNNEQFF
TRBD2,-,15,TRBJ2-7,TRBV4-1,TGCGCCAGCAGCCAAGCGACTAGCAGTTCCTACGAGCAGTACTTC,CASSQATSSSYEQYF
TRBD2,-,17,TRBJ2-1,TRBV19,TGTGCCAGTAGTAGTCCTAGCGGGAGGGCCACGACAAGTGAGCAGTTCTTC,CASSSPSGRATTSEQFF
TRBD1,-,15,TRBJ1-1,TRBV5-1,TGCGCCAGCAGCTCCGGACAGGGGAGGAACACTGAAGCTTTCTTT,CASSSGQGRNTEAFF
-,-,14,TRBJ2-1,TRBV27,TGTGCCAGCAGTTTAGGTCAGGGTATCGATGAGCAGTTCTTC,CASSLGQGIDEQFF
-,-,13,TRBJ1-1,TRBV7-3,TGTGCCAGCAGCTTAACCGGGGGGTCTGAAGCTTTCTTT,CASSLTGGSEAFF
-,-,12,TRBJ1-1,TRBV12-5,TGTGCTAGTGGTTCCCCCCCTGCTGAAGCTTTCTTT,CASGSPPAEAFF
-,-,17,TRBJ2-7,TRBV28,TGTGCCAGCAGTTTCTATCAACGGAGACGGGAATCCTACGAGCAGTACTTC,CASSFYQRRRESYEQYF
-,-,15,TRBJ2-5,TRBV7-3,TGTGCCAGCAGCTTGGACGGGAGTCCCCAAGAGACCCAGTACTTC,CASSLDGSPQETQYF
-,-,14,TRBJ2-5,TRBV2,TGTGCCAGCAGCGACGGGGGATTCAGGGAGACCCAGTACTTC,CASSDGGFRETQYF
-,-,16,TRBJ2-3,TRBV7-2,TGTGCCAGCAGCTTAACACATATTGCTAGCACAGATACGCAGTATTTT,CASSLTHIASTDTQYF
-,-,15,TRBJ2-1,TRBV11-3,TGTGCCAGCAGCTTAGGAGGGGGGGTTTCCAATGAGCAGTTCTTC,CASSLGGGVSNEQFF
-,-,17,TRBJ1-3,TRBV2,TGTGCCAGCAGTGAAGGACCGGGGAATCTCATAAGAAACACCATATATTTT,CASSEGPGNLIRNTIYF
-,-,13,TRBJ2-7,TRBV2,TGTGCCAGCAGTGAACTGCGCCGTTACGAGCAGTACTTC,CASSELRRYEQYF
TRBD1,-,14,TRBJ1-1,TRBV10-3,TGTGCCATCAGTTCGCCGGGACAGGGGGTTCAAGCTTTCTTT,CAISSPGQGVQAFF
-,-,11,TRBJ1-1,TRBV20-1,TGCAGTGGTGGGCCGTACACTGAAGCTTTCTTT,CSGGPYTEAFF
-,-,13,TRBJ1-2,TRBV5-1,TGCGCCAGCAGTCATAGGACCGGGGGGGGCTACACCTTC,CASSHRTGGGYTF
TRBD1,-,14,TRBJ2-3,TRBV7-3,TGTGCCAGCAGCTTAAGGGACAGGGGAGATACGCAGTATTTT,CASSLRDRGDTQYF
TRBD1,-,16,TRBJ2-7,TRBV2,TGTGCCAGCAGTGAAACTGAGGACAGGGGTTACTACGAGCAGTACTTC,CASSETEDRGYYEQYF
-,-,13,TRBJ1-1,TRBV15,TGTGCCACCAGCAGATCAACTTACACTGAAGCTTTCTTT,CATSRSTYTEAFF
-,-,11,TRBJ2-7,TRBV2,TGTGCCAGCGGAGCTGGTTACGAGCAGTACTTC,CASGAGYEQYF
-,-,14,TRBJ2-7,TRBV27,TGTGCCAGCAGTACAACAGCAATTGGATACGAGCAGTACTTC,CASSTTAIGYEQYF
-,-,13,TRBJ1-1,TRBV5-1,TGCGCCAGCAGCTTGCTCCTGAACACTGAAGCTTTCTTT,CASSLLLNTEAFF
-,-,16,TRBJ2-1,TRBV28,TGTGCCAGCAGTTTACACGGCCAGGGGACCTACAATGAGCAGTTCTTC,CASSLHGQGTYNEQFF
-,-,13,TRBJ1-1,TRBV7-9,TGTGCCAGCAGCTTAGAGGGGCCCACTGAAGCTTTCTTT,CASSLEGPTEAFF
-,-,13,TRBJ1-1,TRBV7-6,TGTGCCAGCAGCTCACAGAGGAACACTGAAGCTTTCTTT,CASSSQRNTEAFF
-,-,13,TRBJ2-7,TRBV4-3,TGCGCCAGCAGCCAAGATCGGGGGACGGAGCAGTACTTC,CASSQDRGTEQYF
TRBD2,-,17,TRBJ2-1,TRBV7-2,TGTGCCAGCAGCTTAGAGCTAGCGGGAATGTCGAACAATGAGCAGTTCTTC,CASSLELAGMSNNEQFF
-,few,13,TRBJ2-4,TRBV5-6,TGTGCCAGCAGCCCCCAGGGGGGAAACATTCAGTACTTC,CASSPQGGNIQYF
TRBD1,-,15,TRBJ2-7,TRBV6-5,TGTGCCAGCACCCCGGGGAGCGGCAGGGGGCTAAAGCAGTACTTC,CASTPGSGRGLKQYF
-,-,15,TRBJ2-1,TRBV18,TGTGCCAGCTCCCCTAGCGCCAGCTCCTACGATGAGCAGTTCTTC,CASSPSASSYDEQFF
-,-,15,TRBJ1-5,TRBV18,TGTGCCAGCTCACCCAAAGTAGGGAGCGGCCAGCCCCAGCATTTT,CASSPKVGSGQPQHF
TRBD1,-,15,TRBJ1-4,TRBV6-6,TGTGCCAGCAGTTACCCACAGGGGGCCGGTGAAAAACTGTTTTTT,CASSYPQGAGEKLFF
-,once,15,TRBJ1-5,TRBV5-1,TGCGCCAGCAGCTTGGAGGGGTCTGACAATCAGCCCCAGCATTTT,CASSLEGSDNQPQHF
-,-,15,TRBJ2-1,TRBV9,TGTGCCAGCAGCGACCAGGGCAGCTCCTACAATGAGCAGTTCTTC,CASSDQGSSYNEQFF
TRBD1,-,15,TRBJ2-3,TRBV5-5,TGTGCCAGCAGCTTGTGGGACAGGGTGGCAGATACGCAGTATTTT,CASSLWDRVADTQYF
TRBD1,-,16,TRBJ1-2,TRBV9,TGTGCCAGCAGCTCCCTGGACAGGGCGCCATTATATGGCTACACCTTC,CASSSLDRAPLYGYTF
TRBD2,-,16,TRBJ2-3,TRBV7-2,TGTGCCAGCAGCTTTGGAGCGGGGGTTAGCACAGATACGCAGTATTTT,CASSFGAGVSTDTQYF
-,-,13,TRBJ2-7,TRBV5-1,TGCGCCAGCAGCCCCACCACTAGTCCCGAGCAGTACTTC,CASSPTTSPEQYF
TRBD1,-,15,TRBJ2-5,TRBV15,TGTGCCACCAGCAGAGATATGGGACAGCAAGAGACCCAGTACTTC,CATSRDMGQQETQYF
-,-,14,TRBJ1-1,TRBV7-9,TGTGCCAGCAGCCCACAGGGTGCAATCACTGAAGCTTTCTTT,CASSPQGAITEAFF
-,-,13,TRBJ1-1,TRBV18,TGTGCCAGCTCACCAGGGCGCGACACTGAAGCTTTCTTT,CASSPGRDTEAFF
-,once,15,TRBJ1-1,TRBV4-1,TGCGCCAGCGCAAACTGGGGAGGGGGGGGCACTGAAGCTTTCTTT,CASANWGGGGTEAFF
-,-,13,TRBJ2-1,TRBV9,TGTGCCAGCAGCTCACACCTCCCGCATGAGCAGTTCTTC,CASSSHLPHEQFF
-,-,12,TRBJ2-5,TRBV30,TGTGCCTGGAGTGAGTCCGCAGGGACCCAGTACTTC,CAWSESAGTQYF
TRBD2,-,15,TRBJ2-7,TRBV7-2,TGTGCCAGCAGCCAGGGACTACGACTGTCCTACGAGCAGTACTTC,CASSQGLRLSYEQYF
-,-,16,TRBJ1-1,TRBV19,TGTGCCAGTAGTATTGGAGAGGTTCGGTCGAACACTGAAGCTTTCTTT,CASSIGEVRSNTEAFF